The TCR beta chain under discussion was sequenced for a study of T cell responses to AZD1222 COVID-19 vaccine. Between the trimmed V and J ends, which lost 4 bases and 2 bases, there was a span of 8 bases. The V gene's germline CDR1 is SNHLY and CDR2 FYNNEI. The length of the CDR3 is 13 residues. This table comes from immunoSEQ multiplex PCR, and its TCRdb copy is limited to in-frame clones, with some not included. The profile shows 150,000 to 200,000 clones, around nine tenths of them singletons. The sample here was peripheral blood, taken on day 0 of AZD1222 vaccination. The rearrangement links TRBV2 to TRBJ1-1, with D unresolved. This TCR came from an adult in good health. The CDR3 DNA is TGTGCCAGCAGTGCGACGGTTAACACTGAAGCTTTCTTT. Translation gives CASSATVNTEAFF.